These T cell receptor beta chains were read from a single sample in a study of blood T cell repertoires in COVID-19. Method: immunoSEQ multiplex PCR; TCRdb's copy keeps in-frame clones and lacks some. The sample consists of about 240,000 clones, around 83% of them appearing once. The source material was peripheral blood. The receptors here all came from a woman at least 80 years old with acute or convalescent COVID-19. Each CDR3 is given without its conserved first and last residue. Each record gives: J gene, V gene, CDR3 protein.

TRBJ2-7	TRBV4-1	ASSQERKEATEQY
TRBJ2-3	TRBV7-9	ASSYGTSGVSTDTQY
TRBJ1-2	TRBV4-1	ASSQAFISFRQGADYGYT
TRBJ2-5	TRBV2	ASSALRGAQETQY
TRBJ2-5	TRBV5-1	ASSSTGKETQY
TRBJ2-7	TRBV5-1	ASSLVGRGTSYEQY
TRBJ1-2	TRBV28	ASSRDINYGYT
TRBJ2-7	TRBV28	ASSLSVSYEQY
TRBJ2-2	TRBV7-6	ASSLAASGGANTGELF
TRBJ2-1	TRBV18	ASSYDRSSYNEQF
TRBJ1-4	TRBV9	ASSLGQGGEKLF
TRBJ2-5	TRBV5-3	ARSSVGRGMHNQETQY
TRBJ2-3	TRBV25-1	ASSERVGAPTDTQY
TRBJ1-6	TRBV28	ASSLGTTGQGNSPLH
TRBJ1-2	TRBV3-1/TRBV3-2	ASSQKTGTGGGYT
TRBJ2-7	TRBV13	ASSLAGTSGGAYEQY